The 6 T cell receptor beta chains given below trace back to one sample, sequenced in a study of shared clonotypes between healthy human individuals. TCRdb's copy holds only in-frame clones and misses some; the assay was immunoSEQ multiplex PCR. This sample has 2.3 million or so clones; just over 90% occur once, and the top ten carry 0.39%. The sample consisted of naive CD4+ T cells from PBMCs. Subset: CD45RA+ positively selected. These TCRs come from a young man in good health. Some clones in this sample may be carry-over from other donors' samples.

This clone was observed a single time. The chain employs TRBV28 and TRBJ1-2; tentatively, D is TRBD1 (5 bases). V was shortened by 5 bases and J by 0 bases, with 16 bases between the two germline ends. This CDR3 region has 16 residues. From germline, CDR1 is MDHEN and CDR2 SYDVKM. The CDR3 sequence is CASSIAGTPANYGYTF. For the CDR3, the DNA is TGTGCCAGCAGTATTGCCGGGACCCCAGCTAACTATGGCTACACCTTC.

This clone was detected only once. DNA for the CDR3: TGTGCCAGCCGAATACAGGGTTACACTGAAGCTTTCTTT. Translation gives CASRIQGYTEAFF. The rearrangement links TRBV6-1 to TRBJ1-1, with TRBD1 as a possible D gene (6 bases). Germline lookup yields CDR1 MNHNS and CDR2 SASEGT. V lost 8 bases, J lost 3 bases, and 13 bases lay in between. This CDR3 is built from 13 residues.

The V gene is TRBV28, the J gene TRBJ2-5, with 9 bases lining up with TRBD1. The CDR3 covers 13 residues. CDR1 and CDR2 from the germline V gene are MDHEN and SYDVKM. The CDR3 is CASDRGFQETQYF. The CDR3 nucleotides are TGTGCTTCCGACAGGGGGTTCCAAGAGACCCAGTACTTC. The complete variable domain, with remaining parts taken from reference TRBV28 and TRBJ2-5, reads DVKVTQSSRYLVKRTGEKVFLECVQDMDHENMFWYRQDPGLGLRLIYFSYDVKMKEKGDIPEGYSVSREKKERFSLILESASTNQTSMYLCASDRGFQETQYFGPGTRLLVL.

V and J are TRBV6-5 and TRBJ1-1, with a tentative D call TRBD1 (5 bases). The CDR3 runs 14 residues. V was shortened by 5 bases and J by 1 base, with 11 bases between the two germline ends. Germline CDR1 and CDR2: MNHEY and SVGAGI. DNA for the CDR3: TGTGCCAGCAGTCTCATTGGGGGGAACACTGAAGCTTTCTTT. Translating gives CASSLIGGNTEAFF.

This chain joins TRBV2 and TRBJ2-7, with TRBD1 identical over 11 bases. CDR1 SNHLY and CDR2 FYNNEI come from the germline V gene. The V and J ends lost 6 bases and 2 bases, in that order; junction bases with no gene match: 6. The CDR3 totals 15 residues. The CDR3 spells CASSGPGQGAYEQYF. The DNA of the CDR3 is TGTGCCAGCAGCGGACCGGGACAGGGGGCCTACGAGCAGTACTTC.

The CDR3 loop is CASRFAPNLSGNTIYF. In DNA form, the CDR3 reads TGTGCCAGCAGGTTCGCCCCGAACCTCTCTGGAAACACCATATATTTT. The genes are TRBV4-2 and TRBJ1-3; D gene unclear. The V end was cut by 6 bases, the J end by 0 bases, with 15 bases between. CDR1 is LGHNA, CDR2 YNFKEQ, per germline. The CDR3 covers 16 residues.